Listed below are T cell receptor beta chains from one sample, sequenced in a study of T cells in Graves' hyperthyroidism and ophthalmopathy. TCRdb ran MiXCR on the multiplex PCR reads and lists one entry per CDR3 protein. Of a few hundred thousand distinct CDR3 sequences listed, about 12% are singletons. Sequenced: blood. The source is a woman younger than 30 with Graves' hyperthyroidism. Both conserved end residues are part of each CDR3. D genes are given only for firm matches. Not every row has a clone size; where given, it reads once, few, many or a size class.

D: -
V: TRBV29-1
J: TRBJ2-1
size: many
CDR3: CSVTSENYNEQFF
DNA: TGCAGCGTTACCAGCGAGAACTACAATGAGCAGTTCTTC

D: TRBD2
V: TRBV6-1
J: TRBJ2-7
size: many
CDR3: CASSLGLAQSYEQYF
DNA: TGTGCCAGCAGTTTAGGACTAGCGCAATCCTACGAGCAGTACTTC

D: TRBD2
V: TRBV12-3/TRBV12-4
J: TRBJ2-1
size: many
CDR3: CASGSGRNEQFF
DNA: TGTGCCAGCGGTAGCGGGAGAAATGAGCAGTTCTTC

D: -
V: TRBV10-1
J: TRBJ1-2
size: few
CDR3: CASSPGQTGYTF
DNA: TGCGCCAGCAGCCCCGGACAGACCGGCTACACCTTC

D: TRBD1
V: TRBV28
J: TRBJ2-1
size: many
CDR3: CASSGDSYNEQFF
DNA: TGTGCCAGCAGTGGGGACAGCTACAATGAGCAGTTCTTC

D: -
V: TRBV3-1
J: TRBJ1-3
size: many
CDR3: CASSQDGSSGNTIYF
DNA: TGTGCCAGCAGCCAAGACGGCAGCTCTGGAAACACCATATATTTT

D: -
V: TRBV7-9
J: TRBJ1-2
size: -
CDR3: CASSRRGMRGGYTF
DNA: TGTGCCAGCAGTAGAAGGGGAATGCGTGGTGGCTACACCTTC

D: -
V: TRBV24-1
J: TRBJ1-1
size: few
CDR3: CATREGSQGLAFF
DNA: TGTGCCACCAGGGAGGGTTCGCAGGGATTGGCTTTCTTT

D: -
V: TRBV28
J: TRBJ2-3
size: many
CDR3: CASSSARAPDTQYF
DNA: TGTGCCAGCAGCTCTGCTAGGGCGCCAGATACGCAGTATTTT

D: -
V: TRBV25-1
J: TRBJ2-7
size: -
CDR3: CASSARDSGEQYF
DNA: TGTGCCAGCAGTGCCAGGGACAGCGGGGAGCAGTACTTC

D: TRBD1
V: TRBV11-2
J: TRBJ1-2
size: many
CDR3: CASTTVGQGNGYTF
DNA: TGTGCCAGCACCACGGTCGGACAGGGAAATGGCTACACCTTC

D: -
V: TRBV12-3/TRBV12-4
J: TRBJ2-2
size: many
CDR3: CASTPDAGELFF
DNA: TGTGCCAGCACCCCGGACGCCGGGGAGCTGTTTTTT

D: -
V: TRBV20-1
J: TRBJ2-7
size: many
CDR3: CSASADTYEQYF
DNA: TGCAGTGCTAGTGCGGATACCTACGAGCAGTACTTC

D: TRBD1
V: TRBV18
J: TRBJ1-1
size: many
CDR3: CASSGQETNTEAFF
DNA: TGTGCCAGCTCAGGACAGGAAACGAACACTGAAGCTTTCTTT

D: TRBD1
V: TRBV24-1
J: TRBJ1-5
size: -
CDR3: CATSDSTGLQPQHF
DNA: TGTGCCACCAGTGATTCGACAGGGCTTCAGCCCCAGCATTTT

D: TRBD2
V: TRBV6-1
J: TRBJ2-4
size: many
CDR3: CASSEALLSKSLAGPSKNIQYF
DNA: TGTGCCAGCAGTGAAGCGCTTCTATCTAAGTCTCTAGCGGGACCCTCCAAAAACATTCAGTACTTC

D: TRBD1
V: TRBV4-1
J: TRBJ2-4
size: -
CDR3: CASSQDEGAWNIQYF
DNA: TGCGCCAGCAGCCAAGATGAGGGGGCATGGAACATTCAGTACTTC

D: TRBD2
V: TRBV6-1
J: TRBJ2-3
size: many
CDR3: CASRREAGASYPSTDTQYF
DNA: TGTGCCAGCAGACGAGAAGCGGGGGCATCTTATCCTAGCACAGATACGCAGTATTTT

D: -
V: TRBV14
J: TRBJ2-2
size: -
CDR3: CASSQDPGAYTGELFF
DNA: TGTGCCAGCAGCCAAGATCCGGGGGCTTACACCGGGGAGCTGTTTTTT